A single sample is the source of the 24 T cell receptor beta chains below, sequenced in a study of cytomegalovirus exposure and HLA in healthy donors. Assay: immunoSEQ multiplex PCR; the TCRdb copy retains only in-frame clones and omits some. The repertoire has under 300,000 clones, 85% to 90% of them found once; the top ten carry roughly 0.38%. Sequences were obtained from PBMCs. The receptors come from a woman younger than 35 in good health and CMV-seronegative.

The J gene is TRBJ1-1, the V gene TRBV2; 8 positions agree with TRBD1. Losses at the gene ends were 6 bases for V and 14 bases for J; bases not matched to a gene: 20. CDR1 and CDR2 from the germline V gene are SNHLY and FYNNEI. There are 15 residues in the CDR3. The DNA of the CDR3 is TGTGCCAGCAGCGTGGAAGGGACAGGAAGCTCTGAATTATTCTTT. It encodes CASSVEGTGSSELFF.

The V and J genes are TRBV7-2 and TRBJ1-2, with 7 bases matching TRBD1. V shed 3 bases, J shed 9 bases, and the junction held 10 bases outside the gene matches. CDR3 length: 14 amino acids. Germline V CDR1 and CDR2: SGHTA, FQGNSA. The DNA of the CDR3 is TGTGCCAGCAGCTTCTACGGGGACAGCTCTAGCTACACCTTC. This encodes CASSFYGDSSSYTF.

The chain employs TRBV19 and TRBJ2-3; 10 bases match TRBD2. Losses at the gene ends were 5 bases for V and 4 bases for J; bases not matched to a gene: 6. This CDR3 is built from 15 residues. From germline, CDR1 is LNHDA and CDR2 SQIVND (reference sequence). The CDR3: CASSDSGGGADTQYF. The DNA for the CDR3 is TGTGCCAGTAGTGACAGCGGGGGGGGAGCAGATACGCAGTATTTT.

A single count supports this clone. The DNA for the CDR3 is TGTGCCACCAACTCACGGACCGGGGAGCTGTTTTTT. This sequence encodes CATNSRTGELFF. The chain carries TRBV11-3 and TRBJ2-2, with D uncertain. V was clipped by 10 bases and J by 5 bases, with 11 bases between them. The germline V gene encodes CDR1 SGHNT and CDR2 YENEEA. CDR3 length: 12 amino acids.

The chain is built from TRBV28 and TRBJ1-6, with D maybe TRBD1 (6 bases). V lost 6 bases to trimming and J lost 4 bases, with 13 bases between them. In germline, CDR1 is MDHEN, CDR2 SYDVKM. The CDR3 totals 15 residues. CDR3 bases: TGTGCCAGCAGCCCCCGGACAGTGTATAATTCACCCCTCCACTTT. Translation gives CASSPRTVYNSPLHF.

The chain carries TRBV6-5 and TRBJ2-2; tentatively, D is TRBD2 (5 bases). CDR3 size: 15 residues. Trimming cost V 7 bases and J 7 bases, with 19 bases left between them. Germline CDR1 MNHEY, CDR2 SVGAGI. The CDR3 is CASTLTPLAIGELFF. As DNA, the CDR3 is TGTGCCAGCACTCTAACCCCTCTAGCTATCGGGGAGCTGTTTTTT.

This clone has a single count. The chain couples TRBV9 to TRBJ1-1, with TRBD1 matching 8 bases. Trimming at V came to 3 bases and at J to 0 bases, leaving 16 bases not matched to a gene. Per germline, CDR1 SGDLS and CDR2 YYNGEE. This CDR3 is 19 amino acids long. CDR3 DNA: TGTGCCAGCAGCGGCGGACAGGGTGAACGCGCCCCATTGAACACTGAAGCTTTCTTT. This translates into CASSGGQGERAPLNTEAFF.

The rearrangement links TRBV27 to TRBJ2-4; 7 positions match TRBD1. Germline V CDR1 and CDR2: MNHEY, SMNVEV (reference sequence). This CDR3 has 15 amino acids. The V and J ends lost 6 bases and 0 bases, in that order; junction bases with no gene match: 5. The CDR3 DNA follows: TGTGCCAGCAGCCTTGGACAGGCAGCCAAAAACATTCAGTACTTC. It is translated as CASSLGQAAKNIQYF.

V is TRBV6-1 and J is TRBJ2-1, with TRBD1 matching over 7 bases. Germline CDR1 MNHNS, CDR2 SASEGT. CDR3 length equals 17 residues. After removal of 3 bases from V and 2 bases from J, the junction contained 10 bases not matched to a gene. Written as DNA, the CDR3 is TGTGCCAGCAGTGACGATCTTACGGGACAGACCTACAATGAGCAGTTCTTC. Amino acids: CASSDDLTGQTYNEQFF.

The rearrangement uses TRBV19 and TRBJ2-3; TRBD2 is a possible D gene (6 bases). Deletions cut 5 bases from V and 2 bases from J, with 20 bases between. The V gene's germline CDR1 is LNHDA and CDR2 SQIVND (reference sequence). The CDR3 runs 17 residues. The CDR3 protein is CASSPPPFSGHTDTQYF. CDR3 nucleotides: TGTGCCAGTAGTCCCCCTCCGTTTAGCGGACACACAGATACGCAGTATTTT.

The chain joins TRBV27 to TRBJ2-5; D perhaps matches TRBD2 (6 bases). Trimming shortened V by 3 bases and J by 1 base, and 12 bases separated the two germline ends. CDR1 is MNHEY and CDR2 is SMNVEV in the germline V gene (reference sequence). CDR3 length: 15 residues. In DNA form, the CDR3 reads TGTGCCAGCAGTTTCGTTGCGGGGCTCCAAGAGACCCAGTACTTC. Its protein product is CASSFVAGLQETQYF.

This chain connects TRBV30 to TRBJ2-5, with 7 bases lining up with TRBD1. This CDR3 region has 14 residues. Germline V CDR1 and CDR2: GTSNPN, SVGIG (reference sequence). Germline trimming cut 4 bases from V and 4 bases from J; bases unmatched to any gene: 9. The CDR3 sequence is CAWNRQGSGETQYF. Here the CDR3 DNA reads TGTGCCTGGAACCGACAGGGTAGTGGAGAGACCCAGTACTTC.

This chain's CDR3 is CASRPNYEQYV. In DNA form, the CDR3 reads TGTGCCAGCAGACCTAACTACGAGCAGTACGTC. This chain connects TRBV28 to TRBJ2-7; D is uncertain. V was shortened by 6 bases and J by 3 bases, with 6 bases between the two germline ends. CDR1 MDHEN and CDR2 SYDVKM come from the germline V gene. CDR3 size: 11 residues.

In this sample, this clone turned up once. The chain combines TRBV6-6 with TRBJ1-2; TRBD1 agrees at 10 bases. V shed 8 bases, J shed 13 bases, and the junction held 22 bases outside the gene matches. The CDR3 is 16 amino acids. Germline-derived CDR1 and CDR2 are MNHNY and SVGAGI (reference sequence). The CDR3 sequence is CASFYLGTGEDRMGTF. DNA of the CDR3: TGTGCCAGCTTTTACCTGGGGACAGGGGAGGACCGGATGGGCACCTTC.

CDR3 sequence: CASSSRQGRGVVDTQYF. For the CDR3, the DNA is TGTGCCAGTAGTTCCAGGCAGGGGCGGGGGGTTGTAGATACGCAGTATTTT. V and J are TRBV19 and TRBJ2-3, with 8 bases aligning to TRBD2. The CDR3 is made up of 17 amino acids. Germline CDR1 LNHDA, CDR2 SQIVND (reference sequence). V shed 5 bases and J 5 bases; nucleotides not matched to a gene: 15.

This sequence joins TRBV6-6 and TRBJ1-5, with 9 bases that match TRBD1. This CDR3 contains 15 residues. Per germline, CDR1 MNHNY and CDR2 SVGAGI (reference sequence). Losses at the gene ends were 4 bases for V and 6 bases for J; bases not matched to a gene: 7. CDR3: CASSWGQGASQPQHF. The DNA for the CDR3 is TGTGCCAGCAGTTGGGGACAGGGTGCGAGTCAGCCCCAGCATTTT.

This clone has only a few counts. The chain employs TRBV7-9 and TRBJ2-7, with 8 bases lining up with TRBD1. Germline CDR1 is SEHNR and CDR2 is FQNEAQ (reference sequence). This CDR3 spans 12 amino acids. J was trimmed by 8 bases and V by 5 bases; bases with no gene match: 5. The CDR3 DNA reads TGTGCCAGCAGCCAAGCCAGGGGGCAGCAGTACGTC. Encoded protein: CASSQARGQQYV.

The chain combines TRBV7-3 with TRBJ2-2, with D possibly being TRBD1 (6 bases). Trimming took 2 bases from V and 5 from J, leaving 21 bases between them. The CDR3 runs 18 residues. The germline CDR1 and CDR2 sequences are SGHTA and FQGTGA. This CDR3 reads CASSLGATGPQFTGELFF. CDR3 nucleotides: TGTGCCAGCAGCTTAGGGGCGACAGGACCACAGTTTACCGGGGAGCTGTTTTTT.

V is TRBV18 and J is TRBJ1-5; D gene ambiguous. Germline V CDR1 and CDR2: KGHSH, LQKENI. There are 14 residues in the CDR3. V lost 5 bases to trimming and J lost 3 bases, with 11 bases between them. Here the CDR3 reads CASSDMDINQPQHF. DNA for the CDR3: TGTGCCAGCTCAGACATGGATATCAATCAGCCCCAGCATTTT.

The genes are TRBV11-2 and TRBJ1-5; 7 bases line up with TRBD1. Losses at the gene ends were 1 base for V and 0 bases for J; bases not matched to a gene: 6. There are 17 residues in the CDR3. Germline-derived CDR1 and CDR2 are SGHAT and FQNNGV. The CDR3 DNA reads TGTGCCAGCAGCTTAGTCAGGACAGGATATAGCAATCAGCCCCAGCATTTT. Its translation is CASSLVRTGYSNQPQHF.

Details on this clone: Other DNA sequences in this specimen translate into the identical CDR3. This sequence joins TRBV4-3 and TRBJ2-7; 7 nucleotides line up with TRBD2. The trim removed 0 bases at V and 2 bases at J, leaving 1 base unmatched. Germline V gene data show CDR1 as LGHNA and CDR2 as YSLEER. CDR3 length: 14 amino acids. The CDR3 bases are TGCGCCAGCAGCCAAGATCGGGGGGCCTACGAGCAGTACTTC. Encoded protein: CASSQDRGAYEQYF.

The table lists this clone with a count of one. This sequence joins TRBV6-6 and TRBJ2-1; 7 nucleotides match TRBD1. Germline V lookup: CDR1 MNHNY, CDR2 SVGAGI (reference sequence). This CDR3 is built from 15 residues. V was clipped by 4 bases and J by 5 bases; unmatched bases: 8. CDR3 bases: TGTGCCAGCAGTTGGGCGACAGGGACCAACAATGAGCAGTTCTTC. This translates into CASSWATGTNNEQFF.

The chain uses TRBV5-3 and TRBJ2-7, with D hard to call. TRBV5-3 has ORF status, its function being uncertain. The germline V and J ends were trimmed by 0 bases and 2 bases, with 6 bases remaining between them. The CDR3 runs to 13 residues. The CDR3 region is CARSLGATYEQYF. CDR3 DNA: TGTGCCAGAAGCTTGGGGGCGACCTACGAGCAGTACTTC.

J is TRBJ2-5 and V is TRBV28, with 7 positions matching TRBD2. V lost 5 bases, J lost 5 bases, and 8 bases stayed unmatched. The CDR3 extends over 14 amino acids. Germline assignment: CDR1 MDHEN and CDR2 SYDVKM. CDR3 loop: CASSPRTSGETQYF. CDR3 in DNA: TGTGCCAGCAGTCCCCGGACTAGTGGGGAGACCCAGTACTTC.